There are a few counts of the clone carrying this T cell receptor beta chain. Its antigen is not known. Quantitative 5'-RACE with molecular barcodes produced the TCR beta libraries. TCRdb re-derived calls from the 5' RACE reads in MiXCR, one entry per CDR3 protein. Found here are 200,000 to 250,000 distinct CDR3 sequences, 6% to 8% of them singletons; the top ten hold 13% to 15%. This specimen belongs to a study of CD8 T cells in ankylosing spondylitis. General study findings and limits: CD8+ disease-linked clones were present at relatively low frequencies in blood. Some motif variants were previously reported in reactive arthritis synovial fluid and blood. Seemingly distinctive of ankylosing spondylitis blood was a TCR beta motif formed by eight highly homologous variants. The clones that were linked to disease were reported to be significantly enriched in matched synovial fluid samples from ankylosing spondylitis patients.

CDR1 and CDR2 from the germline V gene are SQVTM and ANQGSEA. J was trimmed by 3 bases and V by 5 bases; bases with no gene match: 3. The CDR3 totals 12 residues. Sequencing input: blood, either unsorted or a sorted T cell fraction (not recorded which). V usage is TRBV29-1 and J usage is TRBJ1-1, with 7 bases lining up with TRBD1. This TCR came from a male donor with ankylosing spondylitis. The DNA of the CDR3 is TGCAGCGTTTCCACAGGGGACACTGAAGCTTTCTTT. Translation gives CSVSTGDTEAFF.